The 29 T cell receptor beta chains in this list originate from one sample, sequenced in a study of blood T cells in healthy people across ages. A second PCR, run for about 7 to 11 cycles, used a sample-barcoded 5' primer plus a J-beta primer mix. TCRdb redid the calling of the 5' RACE reads with MiXCR, one entry per CDR3 protein. Of hundreds of thousands of distinct CDR3 sequences in the sample, more than 50% are singletons; the top ten hold around 25%. Sequences were obtained from blood. These receptors originate from a man aged 40-49 years in good health.

V is TRBV29-1 and J is TRBJ2-7, with 7 bases identical to TRBD2. In germline, CDR1 is SQVTM, CDR2 ANQGSEA. The CDR3 sequence is 13 residues long. With 5 bases clipped from V and 4 bases from J, the junction kept 8 bases outside the gene matches. The CDR3 sequence: CSVSPGLVYEQYF. CDR3 DNA sequence: TGCAGCGTTAGCCCCGGACTAGTTTACGAGCAGTACTTC.

The gene calls are TRBV12-3 or TRBV12-4 and TRBJ2-6; D ambiguous. This CDR3 spans 16 amino acids. The ends were cut back, 7 bases at V and 8 bases at J, with 21 bases in the middle. The CDR3 sequence is CASTQLVSLLTNVLTF. In DNA form, the CDR3 reads TGTGCCAGCACCCAACTTGTGTCTCTCTTGACCAACGTCCTGACTTTC.

The chain combines TRBV4-1 with TRBJ2-7, with D uncertain. Looked up from germline, CDR1 is MGHRA and CDR2 is YSYEKL. V dropped 2 bases and J dropped 0 bases, with 8 bases sitting between them. CDR3 length: 14 residues. As DNA, the CDR3 is TGCGCCAGCAGCCAAACAGTGAACTCCTACGAGCAGTACTTC. This codes for CASSQTVNSYEQYF.

This clonotype was detected only a few times. J is TRBJ2-3 and V is TRBV10-3; 8 bases line up with TRBD2. The CDR3 consists of 16 residues. V was pared by 3 bases and J by 5 bases, with 10 bases of the junction left unmatched. Germline lookup yields CDR1 ENHRY and CDR2 SYGVKD. CDR3 residues: CAISDWAGGGGDTQYF. The CDR3, as DNA: TGTGCCATCAGTGACTGGGCGGGAGGAGGCGGAGATACGCAGTATTTT.

The sample holds one count of this clonotype. The chain recombines TRBV7-3 with TRBJ2-1; maybe TRBD2 (5 bases). CDR1 and CDR2 (germline): SGHTA, FQGTGA. The CDR3 extends over 13 amino acids. V lost 5 bases and J 8 bases, leaving 13 bases between the germline ends. CDR3 loop: CASSPRTRDEQFF. The CDR3 coding sequence is TGTGCCAGCAGCCCCCGGACTCGCGATGAGCAGTTCTTC.

The gene calls are TRBV6-2 or TRBV6-3 and TRBJ2-1; the match to TRBD1 covers 11 bases. J gave up 5 bases and V 2 bases, and 8 bases lay outside the gene matches. The V gene's germline CDR1 is MNHEY and CDR2 SVGEGT. This CDR3 is built from 17 residues. CDR3 nucleotide sequence: TGTGCCAGCAGTTACAATGCCGGGACAGGGGGAAACAATGAGCAGTTCTTC. Residues: CASSYNAGTGGNNEQFF.

V gene TRBV18 combines with J gene TRBJ1-2; D remains unclear. V was shortened by 3 bases and J by 7 bases, with 15 bases between the two germline ends. The germline gives CDR1 KGHSH, CDR2 LQKENI. The CDR3 covers 14 residues. CDR3 sequence: CASSPLAAESGYTF. The CDR3 DNA follows: TGTGCCAGCTCACCTCTGGCCGCGGAATCTGGCTACACCTTC.

The chain links TRBV27 to TRBJ2-7; 11 bases match TRBD1. The end of the DNA is better explained by TRBJ2-4, so the J call may be wrong. Germline values: CDR1 MNHEY, CDR2 SMNVEV (reference sequence). This CDR3 has 17 amino acids. DNA for the CDR3: TGTGCCAGCAGTTCCGGGACAGGGGGTTTTGCCAAAAACATTCAGTACTTC. Amino acid sequence: CASSSGTGGFAKNIQYF.

This clonotype came up many times. This chain connects TRBV9 to TRBJ2-1, with D hard to call. Trimming removed 0 bases from V and 6 bases from J, with 10 bases in between. Germline V gene lookup returns CDR1 SGDLS and CDR2 YYNGEE. This CDR3 is 14 amino acids long. DNA of the CDR3: TGTGCCAGCAGCGTAGATGGGGTTGTCAATGAGCAGTTCTTC. Amino acids: CASSVDGVVNEQFF. Variable domain in full (rest from reference TRBV9 and TRBJ2-1): DSGVTQTPKHLITATGQRVTLRCSPRSGDLSVYWYQQSLDQGLQFLIQYYNGEERAKGNILERFSAQQFPDLHSELNLSSLELGDSALYFCASSVDGVVNEQFFGPGTRLTVL.

Details on this clonotype: The junction shows a germline mismatch at one end, possibly a read error. The genes are TRBV4-1 and TRBJ2-4, with 11 nucleotides matching TRBD2. TRBJ2-7 explains the end of the DNA better; the J call may be wrong. The CDR3 is made up of 18 amino acids. Germline V gene lookup returns CDR1 MGHRA and CDR2 YSYEKL. CDR3 sequence: CAGSHDSQLAGDLYEQYF. CDR3 nucleotides: TGCGCCGGCAGCCACGACTCCCAACTAGCGGGAGACCTCTACGAGCAGTACTTC.

Concerning this clonotype: A much larger clone is a single base away; this may be a read error. The gene calls are TRBV4-1 and TRBJ1-1, with 7 bases identical to TRBD1. V lost 5 bases and J lost 4; bases outside the gene matches: 19. The CDR3 extends over 18 amino acids. Germline assignment: CDR1 MGHRA and CDR2 YSYEKL. Here the CDR3 reads CASSETQGFADSITEAFF. As DNA, the CDR3 is TGCGCCAGCAGCGAAACACAGGGGTTTGCGGACTCGATCACTGAAGCTTTCTTT.

This clonotype was picked up a small number of times. The chain uses TRBV27 and TRBJ2-6, with D unclear. V was trimmed by 5 bases and J by 3 bases, leaving 17 bases between them. CDR1 is MNHEY, CDR2 SMNVEV, per germline (reference sequence). The CDR3 consists of 17 residues. The CDR3: CASSPLNPRDGANVLTF. The CDR3, as DNA: TGTGCCAGCAGTCCCCTCAACCCTAGAGATGGGGCCAACGTCCTGACTTTC.

The chain combines TRBV20-1 with TRBJ2-7; TRBD2 aligns across 10 bases. Germline V gene sequence: CDR1 DFQATT, CDR2 SNEGSKA (reference sequence). Trimming cost V 6 bases and J 1 base; bases outside gene matches: 12. This CDR3 contains 16 residues. CDR3 DNA sequence: TGCAGTGCGGACGGCCGCGGGACTAGCGCTTCCTACGAGCAGTACTTC. It yields the protein CSADGRGTSASYEQYF.

The chain has TRBV27 and TRBJ1-1; D gene unclear. Per germline, CDR1 MNHEY and CDR2 SMNVEV (reference sequence). V gave up 2 bases and J gave up 3 bases, with 10 bases separating them. There are 14 residues in the CDR3. CDR3 sequence: CASSLGQLHTEAFF. Here the CDR3 DNA reads TGTGCCAGCAGTTTAGGGCAGCTTCACACTGAAGCTTTCTTT.

The chain combines TRBV4-2 with TRBJ1-2, with no clear D. Deletions cut 0 bases from V and 1 base from J, with 9 bases between. Germline CDR1 and CDR2: LGHNA and YNFKEQ. The CDR3 sequence is 15 residues long. CDR3: CASSQDPDRNYGYTF. The CDR3, as DNA: TGTGCCAGCAGCCAAGACCCCGATCGTAACTATGGCTACACCTTC.

The chain combines TRBV27 with TRBJ2-5; D uncertain. Trimming removed 4 bases from V and 3 bases from J, with 12 bases in between. The CDR3 contains 14 residues. Germline lookup yields CDR1 MNHEY and CDR2 SMNVEV (reference sequence). The CDR3 nucleotides read TGTGCCAGCAGTTATGTACCAGGAGAAGAGACCCAGTACTTC. Amino acids: CASSYVPGEETQYF.

The chain links TRBV29-1 to TRBJ2-4; perhaps TRBD1 as D (7 bases). This CDR3 is 12 amino acids long. Trimming removed 4 bases from V and 4 bases from J, with 8 bases in between. Germline values: CDR1 SQVTM, CDR2 ANQGSEA. The CDR3 DNA reads TGCAGCGTTGCAGGGGGGAAAAACATTCAGTACTTC. Translated, it gives CSVAGGKNIQYF. The full variable domain, with the rest looked up from reference TRBV29-1 and TRBJ2-4, is SAVISQKPSRDICQRGTSLTIQCQVDSQVTMMFWYRQQPGQSLTLIATANQGSEATYESGFVIDKFPISRPNLTFSTLTVSNMSPEDSSIYLCSVAGGKNIQYFGAGTRLSVL.

There are a few counts of this clonotype. CDR3 DNA sequence: TGCAGTGCACGACTAGCGGGCATGGAGACCCAGTACTTC. This translates into CSARLAGMETQYF. The V call is TRBV20-1, the J call TRBJ2-5; 10 nucleotides agree with TRBD2. The germline CDR1 and CDR2 sequences are DFQATT and SNEGSKA (reference sequence). The V gene end was trimmed by 6 bases and the J gene end by 5 bases; junction bases not matched to a gene: 6. This CDR3 is 13 amino acids long.

The V and J genes are TRBV6-2 or TRBV6-3 and TRBJ2-5, with 7 bases matching TRBD2. Trimming cost V 2 bases and J 3 bases; bases outside gene matches: 9. CDR1 is MNHEY, CDR2 SVGEGT, per germline. The CDR3 runs 16 residues. This CDR3 reads CASSYPAGTTEETQYF. In nucleotides, the CDR3 is TGTGCCAGCAGTTACCCGGCGGGGACTACCGAAGAGACCCAGTACTTC.

This chain joins TRBV20-1 and TRBJ1-4; D gene unclear. Germline V gives CDR1 DFQATT, CDR2 SNEGSKA (reference sequence). The CDR3 extends over 11 amino acids. Trimming shortened V by 6 bases and J by 6 bases, and 8 bases separated the two germline ends. CDR3 nucleotide sequence: TGCAGTGCCACCGATGATGAAAAACTGTTTTTT. Translated, it gives CSATDDEKLFF.

The rearrangement uses TRBV13 and TRBJ1-5; 8 bases agree with TRBD1. V was clipped by 7 bases and J by 6 bases; unmatched bases: 5. The germline V gene encodes CDR1 PRHDT and CDR2 FYEKMQ (reference sequence). The CDR3 has 13 amino acids. CDR3 residues: CASKTGASQPQHF. CDR3 in DNA: TGTGCCAGCAAGACAGGGGCAAGTCAGCCCCAGCATTTT.

V gene TRBV6-6 combines with J gene TRBJ2-3; the match to TRBD2 covers 9 bases. The V gene's germline CDR1 is MNHNY and CDR2 SVGAGI (reference sequence). The CDR3 runs to 16 residues. Trimming removed 5 bases from V and 2 bases from J; junction bases left unmatched: 8. The CDR3 nucleotides read TGTGCCAGCAGTATGGGAGGGACTAGCCCCACAGATACGCAGTATTTT. Amino acid sequence: CASSMGGTSPTDTQYF.

The chain employs TRBV3-1 and TRBJ1-2; the D is unclear. The CDR3 has 15 residues. Germline V gene sequence: CDR1 LGHDT, CDR2 YNNKEL (reference sequence). The V end was cut by 1 base, the J end by 7 bases, with 16 bases between. The chain's CDR3 is CASSQGLGTPLGYTF. In DNA form, the CDR3 reads TGTGCCAGCAGCCAAGGGCTGGGAACCCCCCTTGGCTACACCTTC.

The DNA of the CDR3 is TGTGCCAGCAGATTCCAGACAGGGGGCCAAGAGACCCAGTACTTC. Translating gives CASRFQTGGQETQYF. J is TRBJ2-5 and V is TRBV11-2; the match to TRBD1 covers 9 bases. Germline-derived CDR1 and CDR2 are SGHAT and FQNNGV. The trim removed 6 bases at V and 1 base at J, leaving 6 bases unmatched. CDR3 length: 15 residues.

This clonotype was detected only a few times. The chain employs TRBV4-2 and TRBJ2-5; 9 bases match TRBD1. J gave up 4 bases and V 3 bases, and 6 bases lay outside the gene matches. The CDR3 has 15 amino acids. Germline loops: CDR1 LGHNA, CDR2 YNFKEQ. CDR3 amino acids: CASSHGGTGTETQYF. CDR3 DNA sequence: TGTGCCAGCAGCCACGGGGGGACAGGGACAGAGACCCAGTACTTC.

CDR3 nucleotide sequence: TGTGCCACTTCCCGATGTAGGGACGCAGATAACTATGGCTACACCTTC. It is translated as CATSRCRDADNYGYTF. The chain combines TRBV2 with TRBJ1-2, with a weak D call TRBD1 (5 bases). Germline CDR1 reads SNHLY; CDR2 reads FYNNEI. The CDR3 runs to 16 residues. V gave up 10 bases and J gave up 1 base, with 22 bases separating them.

At least ten counts were recorded for this clonotype. This chain links TRBV7-2 with TRBJ2-7, with 8 bases that match TRBD2. The CDR3 is made up of 14 amino acids. J was trimmed by 5 bases and V by 5 bases; bases with no gene match: 8. CDR1 and CDR2 from the germline V gene are SGHTA and FQGNSA. The CDR3 nucleotides are TGTGCCAGCAGCCCAGGACTAGCTAACCACGAGCAGTACTTC. Protein: CASSPGLANHEQYF.

This rearrangement joins TRBV6-5 to TRBJ2-7; a weak D match, TRBD2 (6 bases). CDR3 length: 13 amino acids. CDR1 MNHEY and CDR2 SVGAGI come from the germline V gene. The V end lost 1 base, the J end lost 5 bases, and 9 bases lay between the germline ends. DNA for the CDR3: TGTGCCAGCAGTTACTTAGCGGCAAACGAGCAGTACTTC. Translated, it gives CASSYLAANEQYF.

J is TRBJ1-2 and V is TRBV9, with a tentative D call TRBD1 (5 bases). V was trimmed by 3 bases and J by 2 bases, leaving 17 bases between them. Germline lookup yields CDR1 SGDLS and CDR2 YYNGEE. CDR3 length: 16 amino acids. CDR3: CASSAGGRGANYGYTF. CDR3 nucleotide sequence: TGTGCCAGCAGCGCTGGTGGGAGGGGCGCCAACTATGGCTACACCTTC. Variable domain in full (rest from reference TRBV9 and TRBJ1-2): DSGVTQTPKHLITATGQRVTLRCSPRSGDLSVYWYQQSLDQGLQFLIQYYNGEERAKGNILERFSAQQFPDLHSELNLSSLELGDSALYFCASSAGGRGANYGYTFGSGTRLTVV.